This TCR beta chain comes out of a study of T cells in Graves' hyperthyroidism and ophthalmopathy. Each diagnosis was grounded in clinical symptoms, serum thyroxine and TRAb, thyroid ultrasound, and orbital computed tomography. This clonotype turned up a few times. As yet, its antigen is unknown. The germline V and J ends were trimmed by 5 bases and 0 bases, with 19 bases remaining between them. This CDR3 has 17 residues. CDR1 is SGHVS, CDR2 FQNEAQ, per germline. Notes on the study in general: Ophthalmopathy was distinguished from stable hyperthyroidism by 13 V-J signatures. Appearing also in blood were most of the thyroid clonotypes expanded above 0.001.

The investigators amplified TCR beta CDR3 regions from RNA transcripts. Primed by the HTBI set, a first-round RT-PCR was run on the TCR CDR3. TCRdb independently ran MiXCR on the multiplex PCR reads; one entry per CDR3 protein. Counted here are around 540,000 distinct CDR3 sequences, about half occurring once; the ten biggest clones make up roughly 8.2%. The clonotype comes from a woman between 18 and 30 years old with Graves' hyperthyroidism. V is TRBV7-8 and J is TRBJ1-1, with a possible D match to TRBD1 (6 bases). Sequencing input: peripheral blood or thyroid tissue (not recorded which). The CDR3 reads CASSPSSAGHMNTEAFF. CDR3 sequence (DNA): TGTGCCAGCAGCCCCAGCAGTGCGGGACACATGAACACTGAAGCTTTCTTT.